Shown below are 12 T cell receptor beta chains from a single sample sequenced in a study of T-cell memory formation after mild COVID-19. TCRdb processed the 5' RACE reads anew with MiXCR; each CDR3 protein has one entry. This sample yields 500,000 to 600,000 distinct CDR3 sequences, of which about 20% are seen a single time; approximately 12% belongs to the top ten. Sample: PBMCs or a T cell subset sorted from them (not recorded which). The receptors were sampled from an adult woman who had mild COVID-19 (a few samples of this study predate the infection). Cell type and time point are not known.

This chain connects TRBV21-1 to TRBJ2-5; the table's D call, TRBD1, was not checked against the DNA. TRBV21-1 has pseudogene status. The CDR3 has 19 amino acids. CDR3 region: CASSKEGDLLRVYGETQYF. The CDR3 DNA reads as TGTGCCAGCAGCAAAGAGGGTGATCTCCTCCGGGTTTACGGAGAGACCCAGTACTTC.

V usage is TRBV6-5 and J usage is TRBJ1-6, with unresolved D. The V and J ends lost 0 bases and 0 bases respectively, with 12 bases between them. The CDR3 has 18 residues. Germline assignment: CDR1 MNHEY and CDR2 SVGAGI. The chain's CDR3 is CASSYSVWGSSYNSPLHF. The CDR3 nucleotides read TGTGCCAGCAGTTACTCGGTATGGGGTAGCTCCTATAATTCACCCCTCCACTTT.

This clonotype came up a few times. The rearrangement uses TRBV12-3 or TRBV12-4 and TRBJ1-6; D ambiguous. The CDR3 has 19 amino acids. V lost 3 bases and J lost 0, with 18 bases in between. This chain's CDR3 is CASSFPPGSPDSYNSPLHF. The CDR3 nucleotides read TGTGCCAGCAGTTTCCCCCCCGGCAGCCCCGACTCCTATAATTCACCCCTCCACTTT.

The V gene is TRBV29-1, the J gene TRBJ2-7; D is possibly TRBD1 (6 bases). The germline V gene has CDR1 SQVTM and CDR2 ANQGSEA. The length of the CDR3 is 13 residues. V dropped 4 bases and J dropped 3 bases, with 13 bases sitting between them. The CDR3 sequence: CSVGRTVGYEQYF. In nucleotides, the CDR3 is TGCAGCGTTGGGCGGACAGTTGGCTACGAGCAGTACTTC.

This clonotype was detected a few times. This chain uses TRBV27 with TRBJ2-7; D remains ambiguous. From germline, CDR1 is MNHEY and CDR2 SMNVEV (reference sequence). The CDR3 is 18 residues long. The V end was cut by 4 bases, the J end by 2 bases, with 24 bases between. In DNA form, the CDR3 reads TGTGCCAGCAGTTGGCCCGCCAAGTCTTGGACCCCTCCCTACGAGCAGTACTTC. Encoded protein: CASSWPAKSWTPPYEQYF.

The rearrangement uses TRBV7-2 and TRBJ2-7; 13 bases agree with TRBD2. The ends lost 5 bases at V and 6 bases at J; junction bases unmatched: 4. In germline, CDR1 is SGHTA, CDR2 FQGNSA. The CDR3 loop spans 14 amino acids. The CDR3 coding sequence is TGTGCCAGCAGCGGACTAGCGGGAGCGGCCGAGCAGTACTTC. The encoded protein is CASSGLAGAAEQYF.

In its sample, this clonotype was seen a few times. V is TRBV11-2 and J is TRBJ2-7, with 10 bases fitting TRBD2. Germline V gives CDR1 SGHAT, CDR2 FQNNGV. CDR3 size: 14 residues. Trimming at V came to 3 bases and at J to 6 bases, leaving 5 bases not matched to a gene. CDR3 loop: CASSFPSGSGEQYF. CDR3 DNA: TGTGCCAGCAGCTTCCCTAGCGGGAGTGGCGAGCAGTACTTC.

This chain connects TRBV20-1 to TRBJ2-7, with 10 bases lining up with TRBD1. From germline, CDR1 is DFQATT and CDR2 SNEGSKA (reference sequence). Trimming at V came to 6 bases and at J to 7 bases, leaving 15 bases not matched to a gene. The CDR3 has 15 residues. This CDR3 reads CSAETLGTGVGEQYF. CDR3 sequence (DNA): TGCAGTGCCGAGACCCTCGGGACAGGGGTGGGGGAGCAGTACTTC.

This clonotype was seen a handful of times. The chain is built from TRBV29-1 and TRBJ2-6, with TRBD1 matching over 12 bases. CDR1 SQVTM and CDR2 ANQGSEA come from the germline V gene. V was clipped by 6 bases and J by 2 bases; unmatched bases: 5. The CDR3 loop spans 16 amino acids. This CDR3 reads CSVRGQGAAGANVLTF. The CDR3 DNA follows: TGCAGCGTGCGGGGACAGGGGGCTGCTGGGGCCAACGTCCTGACTTTC.

CDR3 residues: CAISESERGSDEQYF. The CDR3, as DNA: TGTGCCATCAGTGAGTCAGAACGGGGGAGCGACGAGCAGTACTTC. The chain combines TRBV10-3 with TRBJ2-7; possible D gene TRBD2, 6 bases. The CDR3 is made up of 15 amino acids. Trimming took off 0 bases at V and 5 bases at J, with 14 bases between the two ends. Germline values: CDR1 ENHRY, CDR2 SYGVKD.

CDR3 sequence reads: CSAKKGLTGELFF. In DNA, the CDR3 is TGCAGTGCTAAGAAGGGGTTAACCGGGGAGCTGTTTTTT. J is TRBJ2-2 and V is TRBV20-1; possible D gene TRBD1, 5 bases. Trimming took off 4 bases at V and 5 bases at J, with 11 bases between the two ends. This CDR3 region has 13 residues. Germline-derived CDR1 and CDR2 are DFQATT and SNEGSKA (reference sequence).

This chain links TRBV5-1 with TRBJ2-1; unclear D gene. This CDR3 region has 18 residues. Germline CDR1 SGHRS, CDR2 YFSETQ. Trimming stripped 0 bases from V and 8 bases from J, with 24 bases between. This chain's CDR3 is CASSLANGAHTERDEQFF. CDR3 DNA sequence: TGCGCCAGCAGCTTGGCCAACGGAGCCCACACGGAGCGCGATGAGCAGTTCTTC.